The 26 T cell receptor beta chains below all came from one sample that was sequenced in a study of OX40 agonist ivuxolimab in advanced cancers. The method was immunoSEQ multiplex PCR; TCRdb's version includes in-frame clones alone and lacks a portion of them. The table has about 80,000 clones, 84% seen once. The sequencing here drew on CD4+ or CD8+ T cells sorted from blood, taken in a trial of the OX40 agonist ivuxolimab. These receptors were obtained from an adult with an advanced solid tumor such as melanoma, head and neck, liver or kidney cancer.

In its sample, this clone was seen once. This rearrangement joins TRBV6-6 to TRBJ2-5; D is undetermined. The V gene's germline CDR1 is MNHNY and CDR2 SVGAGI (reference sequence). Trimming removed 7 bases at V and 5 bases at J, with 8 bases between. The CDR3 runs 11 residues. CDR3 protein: CASNLGETQYF. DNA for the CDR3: TGTGCCAGCAACCTAGGGGAGACCCAGTACTTC.

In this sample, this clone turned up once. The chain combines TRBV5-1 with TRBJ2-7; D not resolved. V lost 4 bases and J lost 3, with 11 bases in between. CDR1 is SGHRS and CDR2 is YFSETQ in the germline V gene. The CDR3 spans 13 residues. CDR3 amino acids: CASSLSGNYEQYF. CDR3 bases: TGCGCCAGCAGCCTAAGTGGTAACTACGAGCAGTACTTC.

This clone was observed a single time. The chain's CDR3 is CASSLQREIQFF. The CDR3 DNA reads TGTGCCAGCAGCTTACAACGGGAGATACAGTTCTTC. The chain has TRBV7-2 and TRBJ2-1, with a weak D call TRBD2 (6 bases). The CDR3 runs 12 residues. Trimming removed 2 bases from V and 13 bases from J, with 12 bases in between. The germline V gene has CDR1 SGHTA and CDR2 FQGNSA. Full variable domain (outside the CDR3, taken from reference TRBV7-2 and TRBJ2-1): GAGVSQSPSNKVTEKGKDVELRCDPISGHTALYWYRQSLGQGLEFLIYFQGNSAPDKSGLPSDRFSAERTGGSVSTLTIQRTQQEDSAVYLCASSLQREIQFFGPGTRLTVL.

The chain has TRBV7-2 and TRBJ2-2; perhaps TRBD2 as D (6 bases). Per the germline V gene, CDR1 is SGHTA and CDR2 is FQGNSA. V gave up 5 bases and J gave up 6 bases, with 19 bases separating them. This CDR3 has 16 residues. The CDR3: CASSHRSSWEAGELFF. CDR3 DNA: TGTGCCAGCAGCCACCGTAGTTCGTGGGAGGCCGGGGAGCTGTTTTTT. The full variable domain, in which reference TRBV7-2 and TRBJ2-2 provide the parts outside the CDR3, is GAGVSQSPSNKVTEKGKDVELRCDPISGHTALYWYRQSLGQGLEFLIYFQGNSAPDKSGLPSDRFSAERTGGSVSTLTIQRTQQEDSAVYLCASSHRSSWEAGELFFGEGSRLTVL.

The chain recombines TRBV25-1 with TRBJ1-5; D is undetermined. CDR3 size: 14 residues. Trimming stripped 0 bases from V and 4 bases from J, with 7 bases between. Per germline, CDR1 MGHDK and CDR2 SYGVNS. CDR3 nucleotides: TGTGCCAGCAGTGAATATCGGATAAATCAGCCCCAGCATTTT. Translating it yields CASSEYRINQPQHF. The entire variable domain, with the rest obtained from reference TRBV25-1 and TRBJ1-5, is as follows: EADIYQTPRYLVIGTGKKITLECSQTMGHDKMYWYQQDPGMELHLIHYSYGVNSTEKGDLSSESTVSRIRTEHFPLTLESARPSHTSQYLCASSEYRINQPQHFGDGTRLSIL.

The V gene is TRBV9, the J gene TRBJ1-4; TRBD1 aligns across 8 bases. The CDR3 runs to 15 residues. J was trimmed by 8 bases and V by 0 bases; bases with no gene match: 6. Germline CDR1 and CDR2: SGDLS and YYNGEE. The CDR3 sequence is CASSVDQGAWEKLFF. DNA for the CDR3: TGTGCCAGCAGCGTAGACCAGGGGGCATGGGAAAAACTGTTTTTT.

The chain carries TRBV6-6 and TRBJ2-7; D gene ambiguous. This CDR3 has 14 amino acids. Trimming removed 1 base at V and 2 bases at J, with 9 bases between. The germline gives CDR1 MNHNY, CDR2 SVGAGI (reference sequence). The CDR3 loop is CASSYWYGPYEQYF. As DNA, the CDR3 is TGTGCCAGCAGTTACTGGTACGGCCCCTACGAGCAGTACTTC.

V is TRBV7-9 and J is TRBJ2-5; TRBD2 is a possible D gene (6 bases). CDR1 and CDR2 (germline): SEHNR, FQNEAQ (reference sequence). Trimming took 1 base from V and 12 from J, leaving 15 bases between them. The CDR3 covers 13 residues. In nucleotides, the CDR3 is TGTGCCAGCAGCTTAGGGGTAGCAGAGCGGGAGTACTTC. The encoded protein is CASSLGVAEREYF. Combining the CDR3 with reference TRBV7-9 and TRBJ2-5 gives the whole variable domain DTGVSQNPRHKITKRGQNVTFRCDPISEHNRLYWYRQTLGQGPEFLTYFQNEAQLEKSRLLSDRFSAERPKGSFSTLEIQRTEQGDSAMYLCASSLGVAEREYFGPGTRLLVL.

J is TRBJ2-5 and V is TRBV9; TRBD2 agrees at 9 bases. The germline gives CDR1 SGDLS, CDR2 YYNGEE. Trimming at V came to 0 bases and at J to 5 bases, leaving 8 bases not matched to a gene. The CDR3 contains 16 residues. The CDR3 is CASSVGGGGALETQYF. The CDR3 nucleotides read TGTGCCAGCAGCGTAGGTGGCGGGGGGGCTTTGGAGACCCAGTACTTC.

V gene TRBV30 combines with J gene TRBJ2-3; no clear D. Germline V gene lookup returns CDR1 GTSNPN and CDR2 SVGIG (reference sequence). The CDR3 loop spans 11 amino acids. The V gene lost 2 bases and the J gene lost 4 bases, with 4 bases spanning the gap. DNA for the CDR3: TGTGCCTGGAGTCGGGCAGATACGCAGTATTTT. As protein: CAWSRADTQYF.

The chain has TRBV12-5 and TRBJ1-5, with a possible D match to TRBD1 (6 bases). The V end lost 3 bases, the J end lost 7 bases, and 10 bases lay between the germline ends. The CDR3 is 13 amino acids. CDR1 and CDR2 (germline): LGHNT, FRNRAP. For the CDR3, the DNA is TGTGCTAGTGGTTTAGGGGGTGGGCAGCCCCAGCATTTT. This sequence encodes CASGLGGGQPQHF.

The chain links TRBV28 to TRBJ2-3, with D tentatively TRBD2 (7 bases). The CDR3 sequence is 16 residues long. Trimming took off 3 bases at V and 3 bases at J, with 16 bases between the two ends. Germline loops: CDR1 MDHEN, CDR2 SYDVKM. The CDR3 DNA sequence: TGTGCCAGCAGTTTCCGGGGGAGGGGGGTGACAGATACGCAGTATTTT. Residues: CASSFRGRGVTDTQYF.

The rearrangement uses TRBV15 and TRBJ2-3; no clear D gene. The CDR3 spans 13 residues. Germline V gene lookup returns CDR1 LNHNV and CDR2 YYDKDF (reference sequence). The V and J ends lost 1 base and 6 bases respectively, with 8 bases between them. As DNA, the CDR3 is TGTGCCACCAGCAGAGGTTTAACCGATACGCAGTATTTT. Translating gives CATSRGLTDTQYF.

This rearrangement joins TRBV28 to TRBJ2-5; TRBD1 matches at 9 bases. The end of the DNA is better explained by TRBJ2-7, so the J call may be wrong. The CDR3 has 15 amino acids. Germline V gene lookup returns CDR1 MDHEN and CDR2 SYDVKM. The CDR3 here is CASSTPGQGRLEQYF. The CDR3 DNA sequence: TGTGCCAGCAGTACACCGGGACAGGGAAGACTCGAGCAGTACTTC.

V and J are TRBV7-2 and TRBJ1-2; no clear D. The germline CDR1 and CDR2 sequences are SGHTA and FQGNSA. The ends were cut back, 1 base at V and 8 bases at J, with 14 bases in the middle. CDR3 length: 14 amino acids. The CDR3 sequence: CASSLEGRPRGYTF. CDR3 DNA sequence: TGTGCCAGCAGCTTAGAGGGCAGACCCCGGGGCTACACCTTC.

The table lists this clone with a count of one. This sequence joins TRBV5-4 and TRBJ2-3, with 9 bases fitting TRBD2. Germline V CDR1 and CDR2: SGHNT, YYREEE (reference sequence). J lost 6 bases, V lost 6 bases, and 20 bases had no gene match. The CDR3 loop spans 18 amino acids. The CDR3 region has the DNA TGTGCCAGCACCTCCAGGGGTTCCTTTAGCGGGAGTGTCGATACGCAGTATTTT. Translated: CASTSRGSFSGSVDTQYF.

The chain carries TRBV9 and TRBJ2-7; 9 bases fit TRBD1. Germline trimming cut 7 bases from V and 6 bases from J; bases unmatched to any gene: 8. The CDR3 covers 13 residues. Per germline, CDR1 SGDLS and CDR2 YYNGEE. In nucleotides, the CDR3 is TGTGCCAGCGGGATGGGACAGGGAGGCGAGCAGTACTTC. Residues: CASGMGQGGEQYF.

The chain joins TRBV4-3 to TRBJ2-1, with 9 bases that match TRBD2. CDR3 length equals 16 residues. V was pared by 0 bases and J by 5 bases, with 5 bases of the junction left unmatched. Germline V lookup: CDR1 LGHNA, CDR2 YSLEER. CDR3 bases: TGCGCCAGCAGCCAAGATTGGCGGGGGGGGCACAATGAGCAGTTCTTC. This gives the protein CASSQDWRGGHNEQFF.

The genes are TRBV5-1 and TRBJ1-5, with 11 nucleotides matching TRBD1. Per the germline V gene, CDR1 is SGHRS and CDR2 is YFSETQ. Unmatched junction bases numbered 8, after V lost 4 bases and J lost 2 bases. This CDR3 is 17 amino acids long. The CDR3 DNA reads TGCGCCAGCAGCCTGTCCGGGACAGGGGGTGGCAATCAGCCCCAGCATTTT. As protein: CASSLSGTGGGNQPQHF. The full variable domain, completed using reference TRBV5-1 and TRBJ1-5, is KAGVTQTPRYLIKTRGQQVTLSCSPISGHRSVSWYQQTPGQGLQFLFEYFSETQRNKGNFPGRFSGRQFSNSRSEMNVSTLELGDSALYLCASSLSGTGGGNQPQHFGDGTRLSIL.

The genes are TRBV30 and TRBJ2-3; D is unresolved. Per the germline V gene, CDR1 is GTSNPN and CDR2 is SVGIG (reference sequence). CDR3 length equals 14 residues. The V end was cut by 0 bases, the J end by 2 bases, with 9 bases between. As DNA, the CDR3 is TGTGCCTGGAGTGTAAGTGGGTTCACAGATACGCAGTATTTT. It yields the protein CAWSVSGFTDTQYF.

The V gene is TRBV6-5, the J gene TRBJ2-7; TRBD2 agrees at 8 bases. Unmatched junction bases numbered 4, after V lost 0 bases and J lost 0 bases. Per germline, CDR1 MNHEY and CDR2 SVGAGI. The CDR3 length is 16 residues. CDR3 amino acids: CASSYSASGFSYEQYF. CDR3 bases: TGTGCCAGCAGTTACTCGGCTAGCGGGTTCTCCTACGAGCAGTACTTC.

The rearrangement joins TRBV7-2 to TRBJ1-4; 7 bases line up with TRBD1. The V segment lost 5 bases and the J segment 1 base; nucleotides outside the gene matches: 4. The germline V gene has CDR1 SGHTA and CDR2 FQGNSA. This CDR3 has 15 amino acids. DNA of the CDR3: TGTGCCAGCAGCGGCCGACAGGGAACTAATGAAAAACTGTTTTTT. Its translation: CASSGRQGTNEKLFF.

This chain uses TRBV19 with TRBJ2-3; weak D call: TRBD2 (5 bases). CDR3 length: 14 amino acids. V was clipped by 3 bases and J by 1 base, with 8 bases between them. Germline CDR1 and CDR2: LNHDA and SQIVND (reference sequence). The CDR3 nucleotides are TGTGCCAGTAGTATCCCCGGGGGCACAGATACGCAGTATTTT. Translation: CASSIPGGTDTQYF.

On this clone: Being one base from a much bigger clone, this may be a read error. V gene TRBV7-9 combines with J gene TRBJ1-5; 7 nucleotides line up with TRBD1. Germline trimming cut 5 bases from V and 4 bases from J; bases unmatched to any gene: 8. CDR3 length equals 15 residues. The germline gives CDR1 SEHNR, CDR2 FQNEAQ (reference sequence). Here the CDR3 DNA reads TGTGCCAGCAGCGGCAACCGGGACAGTAATCAGCCCCAGCATTTT. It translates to CASSGNRDSNQPQHF.

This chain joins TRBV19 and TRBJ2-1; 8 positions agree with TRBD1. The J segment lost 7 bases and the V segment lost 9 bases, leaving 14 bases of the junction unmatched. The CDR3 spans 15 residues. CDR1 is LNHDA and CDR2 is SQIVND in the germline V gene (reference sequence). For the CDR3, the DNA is TGTGCCAGCTCCACCCTAGTAGGACAGGGAAATGAGCAGTTCTTC. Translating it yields CASSTLVGQGNEQFF. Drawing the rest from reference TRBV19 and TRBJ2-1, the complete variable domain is DGGITQSPKYLFRKEGQNVTLSCEQNLNHDAMYWYRQDPGQGLRLIYYSQIVNDFQKGDIAEGYSVSREKKESFPLTVTSAQKNPTAFYLCASSTLVGQGNEQFFGPGTRLTVL.

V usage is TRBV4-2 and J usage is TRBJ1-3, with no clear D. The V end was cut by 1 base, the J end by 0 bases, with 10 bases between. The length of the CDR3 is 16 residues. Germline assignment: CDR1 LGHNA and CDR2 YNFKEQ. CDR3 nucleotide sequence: TGTGCCAGCAGCCAAGTACAAACTGACTCTGGAAACACCATATATTTT. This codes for CASSQVQTDSGNTIYF.